The 19 T cell receptor beta chains below were found in one sample sequenced in a study of OX40 agonist ivuxolimab in advanced cancers. Sequencing was performed with immunoSEQ multiplex PCR; in TCRdb, only in-frame clones are kept and a portion is missing. Of under 50,000 clones listed, roughly 86% were seen once; the top ten hold under 0.5%. The sample consisted of CD4+ or CD8+ T cells sorted from blood, taken in a trial of the OX40 agonist ivuxolimab. The origin of the receptors is an adult with an advanced solid tumor such as melanoma, head and neck, liver or kidney cancer.

V usage is TRBV7-9 and J usage is TRBJ2-5; D gene ambiguous. CDR1 is SEHNR and CDR2 is FQNEAQ in the germline V gene (reference sequence). V gave up 5 bases and J gave up 2 bases, with 15 bases separating them. CDR3 length equals 15 residues. CDR3 coding DNA: TGTGCCAGCAGCCGCCGGTCGTGGCGGCAAGAGACCCAGTACTTC. Amino acid sequence: CASSRRSWRQETQYF.

The V call is TRBV6-5, the J call TRBJ1-4; a weak D match, TRBD1 (5 bases). The CDR3 is made up of 16 amino acids. Germline CDR1 reads MNHEY; CDR2 reads SVGAGI. With 2 bases removed from V and 6 bases from J, the gap between germline ends came to 16 bases. CDR3 protein: CASSYDWGRIDEKLFF. In DNA form, the CDR3 reads TGTGCCAGCAGTTACGATTGGGGCAGGATAGATGAAAAACTGTTTTTT.

The table lists this clone with a count of one. The chain joins TRBV27 to TRBJ1-5; 9 positions match TRBD1. The CDR3 extends over 17 amino acids. Germline V gene data show CDR1 as MNHEY and CDR2 as SMNVEV (reference sequence). Losses at the gene ends were 4 bases for V and 5 bases for J; bases not matched to a gene: 12. CDR3 sequence reads: CASSSGTGSLSHQPQHF. CDR3 bases: TGTGCCAGCAGTTCCGGGACAGGGTCTTTATCGCATCAGCCCCAGCATTTT.

The chain combines TRBV30 with TRBJ1-5, with TRBD1 as a possible D gene (6 bases). The V gene lost 3 bases and the J gene lost 4 bases, with 19 bases spanning the gap. There are 16 residues in the CDR3. In germline, CDR1 is GTSNPN, CDR2 SVGIG (reference sequence). CDR3 in DNA: TGTGCCTGGAGCGGGAGATGGGGGGCTCGGAATCAGCCCCAGCATTTT. Encoded protein: CAWSGRWGARNQPQHF.

The genes are TRBV6-5 and TRBJ2-7, with 8 bases identical to TRBD2. From germline, CDR1 is MNHEY and CDR2 SVGAGI. This CDR3 has 16 residues. Trimming removed 4 bases from V and 4 bases from J; junction bases left unmatched: 12. CDR3 residues: CASSSGGGAGEYEQYF. The CDR3 bases are TGTGCCAGCAGTTCCGGGGGTGGAGCGGGAGAATACGAGCAGTACTTC.

The chain carries TRBV27 and TRBJ1-4, with unresolved D. The CDR3 loop spans 14 amino acids. The germline V gene has CDR1 MNHEY and CDR2 SMNVEV (reference sequence). The V end lost 6 bases, the J end lost 3 bases, and 11 bases lay between the germline ends. CDR3 in DNA: TGTGCCAGCAGCAAGACACATGCTAATGAAAAACTGTTTTTT. As protein: CASSKTHANEKLFF.

The chain carries TRBV4-3 and TRBJ1-1; 7 bases match TRBD1. With 0 bases clipped from V and 0 bases from J, the junction kept 7 bases outside the gene matches. Germline assignment: CDR1 LGHNA and CDR2 YSLEER. The CDR3 is made up of 17 amino acids. DNA for the CDR3: TGCGCCAGCAGCCAAGAATGGGGGACAGTGCTGAACACTGAAGCTTTCTTT. As protein: CASSQEWGTVLNTEAFF.

The genes are TRBV5-4 and TRBJ1-2; a possible D gene is TRBD1 (6 bases). Germline values: CDR1 SGHNT, CDR2 YYREEE (reference sequence). The CDR3 length is 14 residues. V was shortened by 4 bases and J by 6 bases, with 16 bases between the two germline ends. The CDR3 DNA reads TGTGCCAGCAGCCTCCGGGCGGGGGCTGATGGCTACACCTTC. Protein: CASSLRAGADGYTF.

This chain uses TRBV5-1 with TRBJ1-1; TRBD1 aligns across 9 bases. The CDR3 is 15 amino acids. Germline V gene data show CDR1 as SGHRS and CDR2 as YFSETQ. Unmatched junction bases numbered 6, after V lost 4 bases and J lost 2 bases. The CDR3 nucleotides are TGCGCCAGCAGCGGAGGACAGGGGTTTAACACTGAAGCTTTCTTT. Translating it yields CASSGGQGFNTEAFF.

The CDR3: CASSYSMAGGQETQYF. Written as DNA, the CDR3 is TGTGCCAGCAGTTACTCGATGGCGGGGGGCCAAGAGACCCAGTACTTC. V and J are TRBV6-6 and TRBJ2-5, with TRBD2 matching 8 bases. The CDR3 has 16 amino acids. The germline V gene has CDR1 MNHNY and CDR2 SVGAGI (reference sequence). Germline trimming cut 0 bases from V and 1 base from J; bases unmatched to any gene: 4.

This clone was seen once. The chain couples TRBV29-1 to TRBJ1-3, with a weak D call TRBD1 (5 bases). Between the trimmed V and J ends, which lost 4 bases and 2 bases, there was a span of 12 bases. This CDR3 spans 14 amino acids. Germline V lookup: CDR1 SQVTM, CDR2 ANQGSEA. Here the CDR3 reads CSVAVSGPGNTIYF. The CDR3 nucleotides are TGCAGCGTTGCCGTGTCGGGACCTGGAAACACCATATATTTT.

This chain connects TRBV9 to TRBJ1-4, with D possibly TRBD1 on 5 matching bases. Trimming pared 7 bases from V and 8 bases from J, leaving 9 bases between. The CDR3 contains 11 residues. Germline V lookup: CDR1 SGDLS, CDR2 YYNGEE. The CDR3 coding sequence is TGTGCCAGCGGACGGGGGGAAAAACTGTTTTTT. It yields the protein CASGRGEKLFF.

The chain links TRBV6-5 to TRBJ1-5; the match to TRBD1 covers 8 bases. The CDR3 has 15 residues. Germline assignment: CDR1 MNHEY and CDR2 SVGAGI. J was trimmed by 4 bases and V by 6 bases; bases with no gene match: 8. The CDR3: CASRLTGVGNQPQHF. As DNA, the CDR3 is TGTGCCAGCAGATTGACAGGGGTTGGGAATCAGCCCCAGCATTTT.

V gene TRBV5-4 combines with J gene TRBJ1-2; D call uncertain. Trimming shortened V by 2 bases and J by 0 bases, and 5 bases separated the two germline ends. The germline gives CDR1 SGHNT, CDR2 YYREEE (reference sequence). The length of the CDR3 is 13 residues. The CDR3 protein is CASSFIANYGYTF. For the CDR3, the DNA is TGTGCCAGCAGCTTTATAGCTAACTATGGCTACACCTTC.

The chain employs TRBV7-8 and TRBJ2-1; 11 nucleotides align to TRBD2. The CDR3 contains 16 residues. CDR1 is SGHVS and CDR2 is FQNEAQ in the germline V gene. Losses at the gene ends were 3 bases for V and 6 bases for J; bases not matched to a gene: 7. The CDR3 DNA is TGTGCCAGCAGCTTCCTTAGCGGGAGGGCCGGCAATGAGCAGTTCTTC. Translating gives CASSFLSGRAGNEQFF. The full variable domain, its missing parts supplied by reference TRBV7-8 and TRBJ2-1, is GAGVSQSPRYKVAKRGQDVALRCDPISGHVSLFWYQQALGQGPEFLTYFQNEAQLDKSGLPSDRFFAERPEGSVSTLKIQRTQQEDSAVYLCASSFLSGRAGNEQFFGPGTRLTVL.

This chain connects TRBV30 to TRBJ1-1; 8 nucleotides align to TRBD1. The CDR3 extends over 13 amino acids. Germline CDR1 GTSNPN, CDR2 SVGIG (reference sequence). V shed 2 bases, J shed 5 bases, and the junction held 4 bases outside the gene matches. As DNA, the CDR3 is TGTGCCTGGAGTAACACAGGGGGGACTGAAGCTTTCTTT. It is translated as CAWSNTGGTEAFF.

This chain links TRBV27 with TRBJ1-2; D is undetermined. This CDR3 is 14 amino acids long. From germline, CDR1 is MNHEY and CDR2 SMNVEV (reference sequence). Trimming stripped 7 bases from V and 0 bases from J, with 12 bases between. CDR3 region: CASKRNGANYGYTF. The CDR3 nucleotides read TGTGCCAGCAAGCGGAACGGAGCTAACTATGGCTACACCTTC.

The chain combines TRBV7-2 with TRBJ2-3, with 9 bases that match TRBD2. CDR1 SGHTA and CDR2 FQGNSA come from the germline V gene. V trimming: 6 bases; J trimming: 3 bases; junction bases outside the gene matches: 13. The CDR3 is 17 amino acids. CDR3 in amino acids: CASRAQWGSGRTDTQYF. The CDR3 region has the DNA TGTGCCAGCAGGGCCCAGTGGGGAAGCGGGAGGACAGATACGCAGTATTTT.

The V and J genes are TRBV5-1 and TRBJ1-2; D is possibly TRBD1 (5 bases). Germline V gene lookup returns CDR1 SGHRS and CDR2 YFSETQ. Trimming removed 4 bases at V and 0 bases at J, with 13 bases between. This CDR3 comprises 15 residues. CDR3 loop: CASSPRQNSNYGYTF. CDR3 bases: TGCGCCAGCAGCCCGCGACAGAACTCTAACTATGGCTACACCTTC.